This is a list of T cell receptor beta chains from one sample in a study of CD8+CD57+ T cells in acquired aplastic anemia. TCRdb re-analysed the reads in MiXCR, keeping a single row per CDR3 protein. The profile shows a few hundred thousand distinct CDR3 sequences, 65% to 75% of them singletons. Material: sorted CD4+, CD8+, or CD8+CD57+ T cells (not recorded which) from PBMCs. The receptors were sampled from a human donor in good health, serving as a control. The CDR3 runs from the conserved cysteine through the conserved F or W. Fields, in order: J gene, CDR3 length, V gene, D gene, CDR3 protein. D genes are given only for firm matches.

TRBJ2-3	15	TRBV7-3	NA	CASSPWGEGTDTQYF
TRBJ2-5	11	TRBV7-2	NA	CASRSGATESF
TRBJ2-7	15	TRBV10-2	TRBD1	CASSEPRGQSYEQYF
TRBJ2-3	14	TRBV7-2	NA	CASSPKAGGENSPF
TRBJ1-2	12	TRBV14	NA	CASSPSSYGYTF
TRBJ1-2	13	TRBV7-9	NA	CASSLAPNYGYTF
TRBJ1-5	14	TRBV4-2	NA	CASSLGRVNQPQLF
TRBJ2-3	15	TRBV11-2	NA	CASSLRARGYDTQYF
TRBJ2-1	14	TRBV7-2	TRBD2	CASSFGGSGGDQFF
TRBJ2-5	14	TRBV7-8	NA	CASSSGQPQAPQYF
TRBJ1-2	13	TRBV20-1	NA	CSARGPTGWGYTF
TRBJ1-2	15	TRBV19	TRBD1	CASSSNRGTGYGYTF
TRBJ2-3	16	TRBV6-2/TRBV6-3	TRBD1	CASSYLGQGHTDTQYF
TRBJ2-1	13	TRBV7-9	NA	CASSSTSNNEQFF
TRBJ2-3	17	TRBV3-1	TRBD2	CASSLGSTSGATDTQYF
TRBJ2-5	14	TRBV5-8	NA	CASSFFRLAETQYF
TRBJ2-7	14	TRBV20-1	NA	CSANYGGDSYEQYF
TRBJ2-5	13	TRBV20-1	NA	CSARWETQYSQYF
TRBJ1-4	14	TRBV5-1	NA	CASSQRPGHLKLFF
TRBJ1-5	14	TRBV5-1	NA	CASSLEPAGEPQHF
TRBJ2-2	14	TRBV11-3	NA	CASSLQGNTGELFF
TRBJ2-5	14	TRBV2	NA	CASEGTEGGETRYF
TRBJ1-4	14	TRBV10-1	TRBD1	CASRRQGAREKLFF
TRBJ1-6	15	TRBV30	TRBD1	CAWSVLGTGSLALHF
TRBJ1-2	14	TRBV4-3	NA	CASSQDTANYGYTF
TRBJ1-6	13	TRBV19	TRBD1	CASNRGSNSPLHF
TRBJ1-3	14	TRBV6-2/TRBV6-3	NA	CASSHDGEWNTIYF
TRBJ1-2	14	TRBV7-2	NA	CASSMTGNSAPHNF
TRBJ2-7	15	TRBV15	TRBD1	CATRHTGTGTYEQYF
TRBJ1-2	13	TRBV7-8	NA	CASSLDPGPGNTF
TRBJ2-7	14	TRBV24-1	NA	CATSDLMQGVGQYF
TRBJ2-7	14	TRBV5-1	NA	CASRGGWEMNEQYF
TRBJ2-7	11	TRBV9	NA	CASSSESEHYF
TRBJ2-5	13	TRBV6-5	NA	CASSYGGWETQYF
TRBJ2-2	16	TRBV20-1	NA	CSATDGGRRDTGELSF
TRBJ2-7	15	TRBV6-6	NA	CASTGPSRTPYEQYF
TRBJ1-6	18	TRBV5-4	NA	CASSLYRSGGTYNSPLHF
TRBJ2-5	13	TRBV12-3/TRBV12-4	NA	CASGPGTQETQYF
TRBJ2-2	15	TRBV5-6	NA	CASSRWTVNTGELFF
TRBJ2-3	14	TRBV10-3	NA	CAISVERGTDTQYF
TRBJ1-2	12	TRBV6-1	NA	CASSDENYGYTF
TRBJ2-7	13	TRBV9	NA	CASSRGAQGEAFF
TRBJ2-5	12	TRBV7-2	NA	CASRLGCTDKHF
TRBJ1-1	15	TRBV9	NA	CASSPATSEDTNDFF
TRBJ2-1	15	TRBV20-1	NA	CSASGEQTDYNEQFF
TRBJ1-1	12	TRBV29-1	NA	CSVAATLERGFF
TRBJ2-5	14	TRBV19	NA	CASSDREARETQYF
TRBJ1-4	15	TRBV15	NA	CATSRDSAINEKLFF
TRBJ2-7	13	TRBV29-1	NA	CSVGDGATYEQYF
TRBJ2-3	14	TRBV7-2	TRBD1	CASSLDRELYEQYF
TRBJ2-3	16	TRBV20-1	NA	CSAKRGSGFSTDTQYF
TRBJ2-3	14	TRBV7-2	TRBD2	CASSGPGGAYGQNF
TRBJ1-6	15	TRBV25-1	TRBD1	CASSLDRGGNSTLHF
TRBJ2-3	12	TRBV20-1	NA	CSASPRTATEYF